Below are 25 T cell receptor beta chains sequenced from a single sample in a study of PD-1 blockade in mismatch repair-deficient tumors. This table comes from immunoSEQ multiplex PCR, and its TCRdb copy is limited to in-frame clones, with some not included. Of roughly 80,000 clones listed, 81% are singletons. The starting material was peripheral blood, obtained 12 weeks after starting pembrolizumab. These receptor sequences come from an adult with mismatch repair-deficient cancer.

This sequence joins TRBV29-1 and TRBJ1-1, with unresolved D. The length of the CDR3 is 13 residues. The germline V and J ends were trimmed by 1 base and 1 base, with 7 bases remaining between them. Per the germline V gene, CDR1 is SQVTM and CDR2 is ANQGSEA. CDR3 sequence (DNA): TGCAGCGTTGAAGGCAGACAGAACACTGAAGCTTTCTTT. This gives the protein CSVEGRQNTEAFF.

The chain joins TRBV27 to TRBJ1-1; a possible D gene is TRBD1 (5 bases). Germline V gene lookup returns CDR1 MNHEY and CDR2 SMNVEV (reference sequence). Trimming took off 8 bases at V and 5 bases at J, with 12 bases between the two ends. The CDR3 covers 12 residues. Here the CDR3 reads CASGRGRTEAFF. The CDR3 DNA follows: TGTGCCAGCGGGAGGGGTAGGACTGAAGCTTTCTTT.

V usage is TRBV5-1 and J usage is TRBJ2-5; 9 bases are a match to TRBD1. Germline lookup yields CDR1 SGHRS and CDR2 YFSETQ. The CDR3 runs 15 residues. Unmatched junction bases numbered 5, after V lost 0 bases and J lost 5 bases. CDR3 nucleotide sequence: TGCGCCAGCAGCTTGGTAACAGGGGGCCTGGAGACCCAGTACTTC. The encoded protein is CASSLVTGGLETQYF.

J is TRBJ2-5 and V is TRBV30; D is perhaps TRBD2 (6 bases). CDR1 and CDR2 (germline): GTSNPN, SVGIG (reference sequence). There are 14 residues in the CDR3. Between the trimmed V and J ends, which lost 2 bases and 4 bases, there was a span of 14 bases. The CDR3 region has the DNA TGTGCCTGGAGTTCCCGGACTATCGTAGAGACCCAGTACTTC. It yields the protein CAWSSRTIVETQYF. Drawing the rest from reference TRBV30 and TRBJ2-5, the complete variable domain is SQTIHQWPATLVQPVGSPLSLECTVEGTSNPNLYWYRQAAGRGLQLLFYSVGIGQISSEVPQNLSASRPQDRQFILSSKKLLLSDSGFYLCAWSSRTIVETQYFGPGTRLLVL.

This chain uses TRBV2 with TRBJ2-5; perhaps D is TRBD1 or TRBD2 (5 bases each). The CDR3 length is 13 residues. V gave up 7 bases and J gave up 2 bases, with 11 bases separating them. Germline values: CDR1 SNHLY, CDR2 FYNNEI. The CDR3 here is CASMRDVQETQYF. Here the CDR3 DNA reads TGTGCCAGCATGAGGGACGTACAAGAGACCCAGTACTTC.

The chain couples TRBV5-4 to TRBJ2-1; 13 bases are shared with TRBD2. Germline V gene data show CDR1 as SGHNT and CDR2 as YYREEE (reference sequence). The J segment lost 8 bases and the V segment lost 7 bases, leaving 6 bases of the junction unmatched. The CDR3 has 14 residues. The CDR3 sequence: CASPRLAGGDEQFF. Written as DNA, the CDR3 is TGTGCCAGCCCGAGACTAGCGGGGGGAGATGAGCAGTTCTTC.

V usage is TRBV28 and J usage is TRBJ2-7, with D possibly TRBD1 on 7 matching bases. CDR3 size: 17 residues. V dropped 4 bases and J dropped 3 bases, with 22 bases sitting between them. Germline values: CDR1 MDHEN, CDR2 SYDVKM. Written as DNA, the CDR3 is TGTGCCAGCAGTTCCGGCAGGGGGGTCTACCTTCGCTACGAGCAGTACTTC. This sequence encodes CASSSGRGVYLRYEQYF.

This chain joins TRBV6-6 and TRBJ2-7, with TRBD2 identical over 7 bases. This CDR3 contains 15 residues. CDR1 is MNHNY and CDR2 is SVGAGI in the germline V gene (reference sequence). Trimming at V came to 5 bases and at J to 3 bases, leaving 10 bases not matched to a gene. The CDR3 here is CASSARRAGFYEQYF. In nucleotides, the CDR3 is TGTGCCAGCAGTGCCCGACGAGCGGGATTCTACGAGCAGTACTTC.

This sequence joins TRBV28 and TRBJ1-2; weak D call: TRBD1 (5 bases). The CDR3 length is 15 residues. Per the germline V gene, CDR1 is MDHEN and CDR2 is SYDVKM. The V end was cut by 6 bases, the J end by 4 bases, with 18 bases between. CDR3: CASRRPQGSAYGYTF. The CDR3 DNA is TGTGCCAGCAGGAGACCCCAGGGAAGTGCCTATGGCTACACCTTC.

The chain combines TRBV7-3 with TRBJ1-1, with D uncertain. The V gene's germline CDR1 is SGHTA and CDR2 FQGTGA. CDR3 length equals 13 residues. With 3 bases removed from V and 11 bases from J, the gap between germline ends came to 16 bases. Written as DNA, the CDR3 is TGTGCCAGCAGCTTGGGTCACCTAAGTGAGGCTTTCTTT. This encodes CASSLGHLSEAFF.

This chain links TRBV7-9 with TRBJ1-2; no clear D. Trimming stripped 5 bases from V and 0 bases from J, with 7 bases between. This CDR3 has 13 residues. Germline V gene sequence: CDR1 SEHNR, CDR2 FQNEAQ (reference sequence). CDR3 region: CASSEDSNYGYTF. DNA for the CDR3: TGTGCCAGCAGCGAGGACTCTAACTATGGCTACACCTTC.

This clone appeared a single time. The chain recombines TRBV28 with TRBJ2-1; tentatively, D is TRBD2 (5 bases). V shed 11 bases and J shed 2 bases, with 13 bases lying between them. Germline V CDR1 and CDR2: MDHEN, SYDVKM. This CDR3 has 13 amino acids. Here the CDR3 reads CAATLAPYNEQFF. The DNA for the CDR3 is TGTGCCGCGACCCTAGCCCCCTACAATGAGCAGTTCTTC. Full variable domain (rest looked up from reference TRBV28 and TRBJ2-1): DVKVTQSSRYLVKRTGEKVFLECVQDMDHENMFWYRQDPGLGLRLIYFSYDVKMKEKGDIPEGYSVSREKKERFSLILESASTNQTSMYLCAATLAPYNEQFFGPGTRLTVL.

This clone was counted only a few times. The chain has TRBV7-9 and TRBJ2-7; D is uncertain. Germline values: CDR1 SEHNR, CDR2 FQNEAQ (reference sequence). Trimming left V 5 bases short and J 1 base short, with 3 bases between. The CDR3 contains 11 residues. The CDR3 here is CASSPSYEQYF. In DNA, the CDR3 is TGTGCCAGCAGCCCATCCTACGAGCAGTACTTC.

The chain recombines TRBV6-1 with TRBJ1-1; D is unresolved. CDR3 size: 12 residues. CDR1 is MNHNS, CDR2 SASEGT, per germline. V lost 6 bases, J lost 4 bases, and 9 bases lay in between. The CDR3 reads CASSRGSTEAFF. CDR3 in DNA: TGTGCCAGCAGCAGAGGGAGCACTGAAGCTTTCTTT.

This chain connects TRBV6-5 to TRBJ1-1; D not resolved. V dropped 4 bases and J dropped 5 bases, with 8 bases sitting between them. The germline V gene encodes CDR1 MNHEY and CDR2 SVGAGI. This CDR3 has 12 amino acids. In DNA form, the CDR3 reads TGTGCCAGCAGTTCCGGGAGAACTGAAGCTTTCTTT. Protein: CASSSGRTEAFF.

The V call is TRBV5-4, the J call TRBJ2-5, with 7 bases fitting TRBD2. The CDR3 covers 14 residues. Losses at the gene ends were 0 bases for V and 7 bases for J; bases not matched to a gene: 6. Per the germline V gene, CDR1 is SGHNT and CDR2 is YYREEE (reference sequence). CDR3 nucleotides: TGTGCCAGCAGCTTGGTGCAGCGGGAAGGGACCCAGTACTTC. It is translated as CASSLVQREGTQYF.

This clone was counted between two and nine times. Other DNA sequences in the same sample also yield this CDR3. The chain links TRBV7-2 to TRBJ2-1; D unresolved. Trimming took off 4 bases at V and 5 bases at J, with 6 bases between the two ends. Germline V lookup: CDR1 SGHTA, CDR2 FQGNSA. The CDR3 length is 12 residues. In DNA, the CDR3 is TGTGCCAGCAGCTCCCGGGACAATGAGCAGTTCTTC. It specifies CASSSRDNEQFF.

The V gene is TRBV4-1, the J gene TRBJ1-3; 9 bases align to TRBD1. CDR3 length equals 17 residues. Per the germline V gene, CDR1 is MGHRA and CDR2 is YSYEKL. The trim removed 2 bases at V and 3 bases at J, leaving 8 bases unmatched. DNA for the CDR3: TGCGCCAGCAGCCAACATCCGGGACAGGGTCTTGGAAACACCATATATTTT. Its protein is CASSQHPGQGLGNTIYF.

The chain recombines TRBV7-9 with TRBJ1-3; 7 bases are a match to TRBD1. The length of the CDR3 is 18 residues. The junction had 17 bases not matched to a gene; V was cut back by 5 bases and J by 4 bases. Germline V gene sequence: CDR1 SEHNR, CDR2 FQNEAQ (reference sequence). CDR3 coding DNA: TGTGCCAGCAGCCCCAGAGGACAGGCCAGCCCCACAGGAAACACCATATATTTT. As protein: CASSPRGQASPTGNTIYF.

The V call is TRBV5-4, the J call TRBJ2-1; D ambiguous. Trimming removed 5 bases from V and 6 bases from J, with 18 bases in between. The CDR3 totals 15 residues. CDR1 is SGHNT, CDR2 YYREEE, per germline (reference sequence). The CDR3 sequence: CASRPASGYGNEQFF. The CDR3 bases are TGTGCCAGCAGACCTGCCAGTGGGTACGGCAATGAGCAGTTCTTC.

This clone came up once. This rearrangement joins TRBV18 to TRBJ1-2; D perhaps matches TRBD1 (5 bases). The CDR3 sequence is 17 residues long. Trimming took 3 bases from V and 1 from J, leaving 18 bases between them. Germline values: CDR1 KGHSH, CDR2 LQKENI. The CDR3 here is CASSPTLDRRVNYGYTF. CDR3 DNA sequence: TGTGCCAGCTCACCTACTTTAGACAGACGCGTTAACTATGGCTACACCTTC.

This chain joins TRBV2 and TRBJ1-5, with a weak D call TRBD1 (6 bases). The CDR3 covers 14 residues. V dropped 6 bases and J dropped 2 bases, with 11 bases sitting between them. Germline CDR1 is SNHLY and CDR2 is FYNNEI. CDR3 DNA: TGTGCCAGCAGGCTTAACAGGGGCAATCAGCCCCAGCATTTT. Its protein product is CASRLNRGNQPQHF.

The rearrangement uses TRBV5-1 and TRBJ2-2; no reliable D call. Germline V gene lookup returns CDR1 SGHRS and CDR2 YFSETQ. Trimming left V 0 bases short and J 0 bases short, with 3 bases between. The CDR3 runs 14 residues. The CDR3 DNA is TGCGCCAGCAGCTTGGTCCCGAACACCGGGGAGCTGTTTTTT. This sequence encodes CASSLVPNTGELFF. The whole variable domain, filled in from reference TRBV5-1 and TRBJ2-2, reads KAGVTQTPRYLIKTRGQQVTLSCSPISGHRSVSWYQQTPGQGLQFLFEYFSETQRNKGNFPGRFSGRQFSNSRSEMNVSTLELGDSALYLCASSLVPNTGELFFGEGSRLTVL.

Of note for this clone: Other DNA sequences within the sample encode an identical CDR3. The V and J genes are TRBV30 and TRBJ1-1; D perhaps matches TRBD1 (5 bases). CDR3 length: 12 amino acids. V lost 2 bases and J 3 bases, leaving 7 bases between the germline ends. Germline lookup yields CDR1 GTSNPN and CDR2 SVGIG (reference sequence). In DNA form, the CDR3 reads TGTGCCTGGAGTTGGGGGGACACTGAAGCTTTCTTT. Translated: CAWSWGDTEAFF.

This clone showed up just once. The gene calls are TRBV21-1 and TRBJ2-3. TRBV21-1 is flagged as a pseudogene. This CDR3 is built from 18 residues. The CDR3 DNA sequence: TGTGCCAGCAGCAAAGCGCTTTGGTCCCCCTCCGGCACAGATACGCAGTATTTT. It encodes CASSKALWSPSGTDTQYF.